The 17 T cell receptor beta chains presented below share a single source sample, sequenced in a study of CD8 T cells in Susac syndrome. A quantity of roughly 0.5 to 1 ug RNA underwent reverse transcription using random hexamers. TCRdb ran MiXCR on the immunoSEQ multiplex PCR reads and lists one entry per CDR3 protein. The sample holds around 150,000 distinct CDR3 sequences, about 94% seen once. The sample was CD4+ T cells from PBMCs. These receptors all stem from a human donor in good health.

The chain links TRBV20-1 to TRBJ2-5; TRBD2 agrees at 10 bases. There are 15 residues in the CDR3. Trimming cost V 5 bases and J 1 base; bases outside gene matches: 7. Germline assignment: CDR1 DFQATT and CDR2 SNEGSKA (reference sequence). CDR3 region: CSAGRAGGRQETQYF. In DNA form, the CDR3 reads TGCAGTGCTGGGAGAGCGGGGGGGCGCCAAGAGACCCAGTACTTC.

The V and J genes are TRBV5-6 and TRBJ2-7; 8 bases align to TRBD2. Unmatched junction bases numbered 5, after V lost 0 bases and J lost 6 bases. Per the germline V gene, CDR1 is SGHDT and CDR2 is YYEEEE. The CDR3 totals 14 residues. The CDR3 DNA sequence: TGTGCCAGCAGCTTGGGACTAGCGCCCTCCGAGCAGTACTTC. It codes for CASSLGLAPSEQYF.

The rearrangement joins TRBV6-6 to TRBJ2-1, with TRBD2 matching 7 bases. V lost 3 bases and J lost 8; bases outside the gene matches: 7. The CDR3 runs 14 residues. The germline CDR1 and CDR2 sequences are MNHNY and SVGAGI (reference sequence). The CDR3 loop reads CASSYYGEGYEQFF. The DNA of the CDR3 is TGTGCCAGCAGTTATTACGGGGAGGGCTATGAGCAGTTCTTC.

This chain connects TRBV7-9 to TRBJ2-3, with D maybe TRBD2 (5 bases). The germline gives CDR1 SEHNR, CDR2 FQNEAQ (reference sequence). V was cut by 8 bases and J by 1 base, with 13 bases left in between. This CDR3 is 14 amino acids long. CDR3 nucleotides: TGTGCCAGCGGAAGAGGGTCCGGCACAGATACGCAGTATTTT. Translating gives CASGRGSGTDTQYF.

The rearrangement uses TRBV5-1 and TRBJ2-5; TRBD2 agrees at 10 bases. With V trimmed by 0 bases and J by 5 bases, 7 bases remained unmatched. This CDR3 comprises 16 residues. Germline-derived CDR1 and CDR2 are SGHRS and YFSETQ. CDR3 sequence reads: CASSLESSGGGETQYF. In DNA form, the CDR3 reads TGCGCCAGCAGCTTGGAGTCTAGCGGGGGCGGTGAGACCCAGTACTTC.

CDR3 sequence reads: CASSPGQGHSPLHF. DNA for the CDR3: TGTGCCAGCAGCCCAGGACAGGGACATTCACCCCTCCACTTT. The chain is built from TRBV12-3 or TRBV12-4 and TRBJ1-6; 8 bases line up with TRBD1. With 6 bases clipped from V and 8 bases from J, the junction kept 6 bases outside the gene matches. This CDR3 contains 14 residues.

The genes are TRBV7-2 and TRBJ1-6, with 9 nucleotides matching TRBD1. V lost 4 bases to trimming and J lost 7 bases; unmatched junction nucleotides: 5. Germline V gene sequence: CDR1 SGHTA, CDR2 FQGNSA. CDR3 length equals 15 residues. The CDR3 protein is CASSSRTGANSPLHF. CDR3 coding DNA: TGTGCCAGCAGCTCCCGGACAGGGGCGAATTCACCCCTCCACTTT. The complete variable domain, with remaining parts taken from reference TRBV7-2 and TRBJ1-6, reads GAGVSQSPSNKVTEKGKDVELRCDPISGHTALYWYRQSLGQGLEFLIYFQGNSAPDKSGLPSDRFSAERTGGSVSTLTIQRTQQEDSAVYLCASSSRTGANSPLHFGNGTRLTVT.

This rearrangement joins TRBV20-1 to TRBJ2-3, with D possibly TRBD2 on 6 matching bases. CDR3 size: 15 residues. Germline CDR1 is DFQATT and CDR2 is SNEGSKA (reference sequence). The germline V and J ends were trimmed by 3 bases and 5 bases, with 18 bases remaining between them. CDR3 sequence reads: CSARGLGGVGDTQYF. The DNA of the CDR3 is TGCAGTGCTAGGGGCCTCGGCGGGGTAGGAGATACGCAGTATTTT.

The chain employs TRBV28 and TRBJ1-3, with D tentatively TRBD1 (5 bases). Trimming took off 3 bases at V and 1 base at J, with 10 bases between the two ends. CDR1 and CDR2 (germline): MDHEN, SYDVKM. The CDR3 has 15 residues. The DNA of the CDR3 is TGTGCCAGCAGTTTTACGGGGGGTTCTGGAAACACCATATATTTT. Protein: CASSFTGGSGNTIYF.

In DNA, the CDR3 is TGCAGCGTTGTCTACCCGAACTATGGCTACACCTTC. Translation gives CSVVYPNYGYTF. This sequence joins TRBV29-1 and TRBJ1-2, with D uncertain. The ends were cut back, 4 bases at V and 2 bases at J, with 8 bases in the middle. The germline CDR1 and CDR2 sequences are SQVTM and ANQGSEA. This CDR3 has 12 residues. The full variable domain, rest sourced from reference TRBV29-1 and TRBJ1-2, is SAVISQKPSRDICQRGTSLTIQCQVDSQVTMMFWYRQQPGQSLTLIATANQGSEATYESGFVIDKFPISRPNLTFSTLTVSNMSPEDSSIYLCSVVYPNYGYTFGSGTRLTVV.

The CDR3 sequence is CASSQDAEKLFF. CDR3 sequence (DNA): TGCGCCAGCAGCCAAGACGCCGAAAAACTGTTTTTT. The chain couples TRBV4-3 to TRBJ1-4; D uncertain. Deletions cut 0 bases from V and 8 bases from J, with 4 bases between. This CDR3 region has 12 residues. Germline V CDR1 and CDR2: LGHNA, YSLEER.

This chain joins TRBV12-3 or TRBV12-4 and TRBJ2-3; D might be TRBD2 (5 bases). V lost 4 bases and J lost 3, with 11 bases in between. The CDR3 sequence is 14 residues long. CDR3 nucleotide sequence: TGTGCCAGCAGTTCACTAGTGGGTACAGATACGCAGTATTTT. Its protein product is CASSSLVGTDTQYF.

The chain links TRBV30 to TRBJ2-3; TRBD2 aligns across 9 bases. V was pared by 0 bases and J by 8 bases, with 12 bases of the junction left unmatched. The CDR3 consists of 16 residues. The V gene's germline CDR1 is GTSNPN and CDR2 SVGIG (reference sequence). This chain's CDR3 is CAWSVSRTSEGSTQYF. In nucleotides, the CDR3 is TGTGCCTGGAGTGTTTCCCGGACTAGCGAGGGGAGTACGCAGTATTTT.

The chain carries TRBV9 and TRBJ2-2; 9 bases map to TRBD2. V shed 3 bases, J shed 4 bases, and the junction held 7 bases outside the gene matches. From germline, CDR1 is SGDLS and CDR2 YYNGEE. The CDR3 is made up of 16 amino acids. The CDR3 nucleotides read TGTGCCAGCAGCGATCGACTAGCGGTCTCCACCGGGGAGCTGTTTTTT. Its translation: CASSDRLAVSTGELFF.

This chain connects TRBV4-2 to TRBJ1-2; TRBD1 matches 7 bases. The CDR3 spans 17 residues. Germline V CDR1 and CDR2: LGHNA, YNFKEQ. With V trimmed by 0 bases and J by 8 bases, 15 bases remained unmatched. CDR3 DNA: TGTGCCAGCAGCCAAGACCGCCTACAGGGGCAGGGTGGCGGCTACACCTTC. Translation gives CASSQDRLQGQGGGYTF.

This sequence joins TRBV2 and TRBJ2-3; D is possibly TRBD2 (6 bases). The CDR3 runs to 15 residues. Germline V gene sequence: CDR1 SNHLY, CDR2 FYNNEI. V was shortened by 3 bases and J by 2 bases, with 12 bases between the two germline ends. The CDR3 bases are TGTGCCAGCAGTGAGGGAGGCGGACACACAGATACGCAGTATTTT. This sequence encodes CASSEGGGHTDTQYF.

This chain links TRBV19 with TRBJ2-7; a weak D match, TRBD1 (6 bases). This CDR3 has 11 amino acids. Trimming pared 9 bases from V and 3 bases from J, leaving 9 bases between. Germline V gives CDR1 LNHDA, CDR2 SQIVND (reference sequence). The CDR3 spells CASVQGYEQYF. The CDR3 DNA reads as TGTGCCAGCGTACAGGGCTACGAGCAGTACTTC.